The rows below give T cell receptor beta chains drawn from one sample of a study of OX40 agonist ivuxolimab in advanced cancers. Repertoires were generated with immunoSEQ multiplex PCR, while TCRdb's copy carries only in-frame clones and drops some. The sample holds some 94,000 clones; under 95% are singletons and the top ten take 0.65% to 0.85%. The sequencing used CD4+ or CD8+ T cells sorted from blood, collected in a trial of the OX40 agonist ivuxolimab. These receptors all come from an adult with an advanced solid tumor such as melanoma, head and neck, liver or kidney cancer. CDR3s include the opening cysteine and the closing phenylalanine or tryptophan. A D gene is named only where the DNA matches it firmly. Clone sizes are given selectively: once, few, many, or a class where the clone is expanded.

CASTGQGSSYEQYF,TGCGCCAGCACCGGACAGGGCAGCTCCTACGAGCAGTACTTC,TRBD1,NA,TRBJ2-7,TRBV5-1
CASSGGVRGTEAFF,TGCGCCAGCAGCGGGGGGGTTCGTGGCACTGAAGCTTTCTTT,NA,once,TRBJ1-1,TRBV5-1
CASATGGNEKLFF,TGTGCCAGCGCTACGGGAGGGAATGAAAAACTGTTTTTT,NA,NA,TRBJ1-4,TRBV9
CASSQGTVAEAFF,TGTGCCAGCAGTCAGGGGACAGTCGCTGAAGCTTTCTTT,TRBD1,NA,TRBJ1-1,TRBV11-2
CASSPTASTDTQYF,TGTGCCAGCAGCCCGACAGCGAGCACAGATACGCAGTATTTT,NA,NA,TRBJ2-3,TRBV7-2
CSDRDAGRNNGQFF,TGCAGCGACCGGGACGCGGGACGCAACAATGGGCAGTTCTTC,NA,NA,TRBJ2-1,TRBV29-1
CASTKGLAGDANEQYF,TGTGCCAGCACCAAGGGACTAGCGGGAGACGCCAACGAGCAGTACTTC,TRBD2,NA,TRBJ2-7,TRBV11-2
CASSADRDYGYTF,TGTGCCAGCAGCGCGGACAGGGACTATGGCTACACCTTC,TRBD1,NA,TRBJ1-2,TRBV5-4
CASSRDRGSYEQYF,TGTGCCAGCAGCCGGGACAGGGGCTCCTACGAGCAGTACTTC,TRBD1,NA,TRBJ2-7,TRBV7-2
CSARAPDTQYF,TGCAGTGCTAGAGCTCCAGATACGCAGTATTTT,NA,NA,TRBJ2-3,TRBV20-1
CASSLTPGEPGTDTQYF,TGCGCCAGCAGCTTGACCCCCGGCGAGCCGGGGACAGATACGCAGTATTTT,NA,NA,TRBJ2-3,TRBV5-1
CASSFGVGGSRNSPLHF,TGTGCCAGCAGCTTTGGTGTAGGGGGCTCCCGTAATTCACCCCTCCACTTT,TRBD1,NA,TRBJ1-6,TRBV7-6
CASSLAQGGEKLFF,TGTGCCAGCAGCTTAGCTCAGGGTGGTGAAAAACTGTTTTTT,NA,NA,TRBJ1-4,TRBV7-9
CASRQREGSYAQYF,TGTGCCAGCAGACAGCGGGAGGGGTCCTACGCGCAGTACTTC,TRBD2,NA,TRBJ2-7,TRBV6-5
CASSVGNRLPSYGYTF,TGTGCCAGCAGCGTAGGGAACAGGCTTCCTAGCTATGGCTACACCTTC,NA,NA,TRBJ1-2,TRBV9
CASSLLPTDLSGNTIYF,TGTGCCAGCAGCCTACTACCGACAGATCTCTCTGGAAACACCATATATTTT,NA,NA,TRBJ1-3,TRBV9
CASSQAGLAGGRAYNEQFF,TGTGCCAGCAGCCAAGCAGGACTAGCGGGAGGGAGAGCCTACAATGAGCAGTTCTTC,TRBD2,NA,TRBJ2-1,TRBV14
CASSISTSGEQFF,TGTGCCAGTAGTATTAGTACTAGCGGGGAGCAGTTCTTC,TRBD2,NA,TRBJ2-1,TRBV19
CASSPPVEGPGGELFF,TGTGCCAGCTCACCACCGGTCGAGGGTCCGGGCGGGGAGCTGTTTTTT,NA,NA,TRBJ2-2,TRBV18
CAWSVLHEQYF,TGTGCCTGGAGTGTACTCCACGAGCAGTACTTC,NA,NA,TRBJ2-7,TRBV30
CASSLAWGQGASPSGTEAFF,TGCGCCAGCAGCTTGGCTTGGGGACAGGGGGCGTCCCCAAGTGGCACTGAAGCTTTCTTT,TRBD1,NA,TRBJ1-1,TRBV5-1
CASSLGGSYNEQFF,TGTGCCAGCAGCTTAGGGGGGTCCTACAATGAGCAGTTCTTC,NA,NA,TRBJ2-1,TRBV11-2
CSVTGSETYEQYF,TGCAGCGTAACTGGCTCTGAAACCTACGAGCAGTACTTC,NA,once,TRBJ2-7,TRBV29-1
CASSQSQREYNEQFF,TGCGCCAGCAGCCAATCCCAGCGGGAGTACAATGAGCAGTTCTTC,TRBD2,NA,TRBJ2-1,TRBV4-1
CASRPLLQGGEQFF,TGTGCCAGCAGACCCTTATTACAGGGGGGTGAGCAGTTCTTC,TRBD1,NA,TRBJ2-1,TRBV14
CASSLSTGNTGELFF,TGTGCCAGCAGCTTATCGACAGGGAACACCGGGGAGCTGTTTTTT,NA,NA,TRBJ2-2,TRBV7-3
CASSTQGGTEAFF,TGTGCCAGTAGTACCCAGGGGGGAACTGAAGCTTTCTTT,TRBD1,few,TRBJ1-1,TRBV19
CASSTDYRDYYGYTF,TGTGCCAGTAGTACCGATTACAGGGATTACTATGGCTACACCTTC,NA,NA,TRBJ1-2,TRBV19
CASTYGTSESYNEQFF,TGTGCCAGCACTTACGGGACTAGCGAATCCTACAATGAGCAGTTCTTC,TRBD2,NA,TRBJ2-1,TRBV9
CASNLGSTEAFF,TGTGCCAGCAATTTGGGGAGTACTGAAGCTTTCTTT,NA,few,TRBJ1-1,TRBV2
CASSPRDRGARQYF,TGTGCCAGCAGTCCACGGGACAGGGGGGCCCGGCAGTACTTC,TRBD1,once,TRBJ2-7,TRBV6-5
CASSSVGDANYGYTF,TGCGCCAGCAGCTCGGTAGGGGATGCTAACTATGGCTACACCTTC,NA,NA,TRBJ1-2,TRBV5-1
CASRYRGPQPYSSYNEQFF,TGTGCCAGCAGGTACAGGGGTCCGCAACCATACTCCTCCTACAATGAGCAGTTCTTC,TRBD1,NA,TRBJ2-1,TRBV27
CAWSVRIGIYNSPLHF,TGTGCCTGGAGTGTACGAATCGGGATTTATAATTCACCCCTCCACTTT,NA,NA,TRBJ1-6,TRBV30
CASSLKWTVYEQYF,TGTGCCAGCAGCTTAAAATGGACAGTCTACGAGCAGTACTTC,NA,NA,TRBJ2-7,TRBV11-1
CASSSQPDSNTEAFF,TGTGCCAGCAGCTCCCAACCGGACTCCAACACTGAAGCTTTCTTT,NA,NA,TRBJ1-1,TRBV7-3
CASSSNRGTNEKLFF,TGTGCCAGCAGCTCCAACAGGGGAACTAATGAAAAACTGTTTTTT,TRBD1,NA,TRBJ1-4,TRBV7-2
CASSFGRRTDTQYF,TGCGCCAGCAGCTTTGGCAGGCGCACAGATACGCAGTATTTT,NA,NA,TRBJ2-3,TRBV5-1
CASRGTDRNTEAFF,TGTGCCAGCAGAGGGACAGATAGGAACACTGAAGCTTTCTTT,TRBD1,NA,TRBJ1-1,TRBV9
CSAVPLSTDTQYF,TGCAGCGCCGTCCCCCTAAGCACAGATACGCAGTATTTT,NA,NA,TRBJ2-3,TRBV29-1
CASSPTRSGTQYF,TGTGCCAGCAGCCCAACTAGGTCCGGGACCCAGTACTTC,NA,NA,TRBJ2-5,TRBV11-3
CASSYEQSPYNEQFF,TGTGCCAGCAGTTACGAACAGTCTCCCTACAATGAGCAGTTCTTC,NA,once,TRBJ2-1,TRBV6-6
CASSLASGTSLYGYTF,TGTGCCAGCAGCTTAGCTTCCGGGACCTCCCTCTATGGCTACACCTTC,NA,NA,TRBJ1-2,TRBV7-8
CASSLIHRVGTGELFF,TGTGCCAGTAGTCTAATACACAGGGTTGGCACCGGGGAGCTGTTTTTT,NA,NA,TRBJ2-2,TRBV19
CASSLVVTGGDHYGYTF,TGTGCCAGCAGCTTAGTTGTGACAGGGGGAGATCACTATGGCTACACCTTC,TRBD1,NA,TRBJ1-2,TRBV7-2
CASSPRGGLLSYEQYF,TGTGCCAGCAGTCCTCGGGGGGGCCTTCTCTCCTACGAGCAGTACTTC,TRBD2,NA,TRBJ2-7,TRBV27
CASSYSGLWSYEQYF,TGTGCCAGCAGCTACTCGGGACTGTGGTCCTACGAGCAGTACTTC,NA,NA,TRBJ2-7,TRBV28
CASSPRVRNTEAFF,TGCGCCAGCAGCCCCAGGGTTAGGAACACTGAAGCTTTCTTT,NA,NA,TRBJ1-1,TRBV4-1
CASSNAAGANTGELFF,TGTGCCAGTAGTAACGCGGCAGGCGCGAACACCGGGGAGCTGTTTTTT,NA,NA,TRBJ2-2,TRBV19
CASSVWLAGEQFF,TGTGCCAGCAGCGTGTGGCTAGCGGGAGAGCAGTTCTTC,TRBD2,NA,TRBJ2-1,TRBV7-2
CASRGYTEAFF,TGTGCCAGCAGGGGTTACACTGAAGCTTTCTTT,NA,NA,TRBJ1-1,TRBV6-1
CASSLALAGKQETQYF,TGCGCCAGCAGCTTGGCCCTAGCGGGAAAACAAGAGACCCAGTACTTC,TRBD2,once,TRBJ2-5,TRBV5-1
CASSALRVTEAFF,TGTGCCAGTAGTGCGCTCAGGGTCACGGAAGCTTTCTTT,NA,NA,TRBJ1-1,TRBV19
CASSFGGTGQPQHF,TGTGCCAGCAGCTTTGGGGGGACTGGTCAGCCCCAGCATTTT,NA,NA,TRBJ1-5,TRBV5-4
CASSFSSPGELFF,TGTGCCAGCAGCTTCTCTAGCCCCGGGGAGCTGTTTTTT,NA,NA,TRBJ2-2,TRBV7-2
CASSPGPIGGTEAFF,TGTGCCAGCAGCCCGGGGCCCATTGGGGGCACTGAAGCTTTCTTT,NA,NA,TRBJ1-1,TRBV11-3